This TCR beta chain is from a study of T cell repertoires in cytomegalovirus infection. In the study overall: CMV infection plus the matching HLA type was flagged by public TCR beta signatures.

Findings of the study overall: The ex vivo response showed dominance by HLA-C-restricted CMV-specific TCR beta clonotypes.

Trimming shortened V by 1 base and J by 3 bases, and 25 bases separated the two germline ends. The CDR3 totals 20 residues. Germline assignment: CDR1 SGHNT and CDR2 YENEEA. TCRdb analysed the reads with MiXCR anew, one entry per CDR3 protein. The top ten clones hold less than 15% of a sample with about 310,000 distinct CDR3 sequences, approximately 25% of them seen once. This clonotype was detected many times. What it binds is unknown. The clonotype was recovered from a human donor in good health (CMV status not recorded). Some clones in this sample may be carry-over from other donors' samples. The chain links TRBV11-3 to TRBJ2-1, with D perhaps being TRBD1 or TRBD2 (9 bases each). The sequenced sample was cultured PBMCs, obtained from culture after CMV antigen stimulation. This CDR3 is CASSLVWTGVAGAIYNEQFF. The CDR3 bases are TGTGCCAGCAGCTTAGTATGGACAGGGGTAGCGGGAGCCATCTACAATGAGCAGTTCTTC. Filled out from reference TRBV11-3 and TRBJ2-1, the complete variable domain reads EAGVVQSPRYKIIEKKQPVAFWCNPISGHNTLYWYLQNLGQGPELLIRYENEEAVDDSQLPKDRFSAERLKGVDSTLKIQPAELGDSAVYLCASSLVWTGVAGAIYNEQFFGPGTRLTVL.